Listed below are T cell receptor beta chains from one sample, sequenced in a study of cytomegalovirus exposure and HLA in healthy donors. Method: immunoSEQ multiplex PCR; TCRdb's copy keeps in-frame clones and lacks some. The table has some 120,000 clones, about 80% seen once; the top ten hold 1%. The sequenced sample was PBMCs. These TCRs come from a human donor in good health. Each CDR3 is given with its conserved first and last residue. The D gene is left open where the match is weak. Rows may omit the clone size; those that give it use once, few, many or a size class.

TRBD1	TRBJ1-2	-	TRBV7-9	TGTGCCAGCAGTTGGACAGGGTCTAACTATGGCCACACCTTC	CASSWTGSNYGHTF
TRBD2	TRBJ2-1	-	TRBV7-3	TGTGCCAGCAGCTTAAGCGGGGGGGCGAATGAGCAGTTCTTC	CASSLSGGANEQFF
-	TRBJ2-7	-	TRBV5-6	TGTGCCAGCAGGGGGGGACCCACGCTATTATCCTACGAGCAGTACTTC	CASRGGPTLLSYEQYF
-	TRBJ1-1	-	TRBV5-1	TGCGCCAGCAGCTTGGACAGGGTGGGTAATAGTCAAGCTTTCTTT	CASSLDRVGNSQAFF
TRBD2	TRBJ2-5	-	TRBV19	TGTGCCAGTAGAACAGACGGGACTAGCATCGAGACCCAGTACTTC	CASRTDGTSIETQYF
-	TRBJ1-1	few	TRBV6-4	TGTGCCAGCAGTGAGTCGGCGGCCCACACTGAAGCTTTCTTT	CASSESAAHTEAFF
-	TRBJ2-7	-	TRBV5-1	TGCGCCAGCAGCCTGGACGGGGAAGATTATCAGTACTTC	CASSLDGEDYQYF
-	TRBJ1-1	-	TRBV27	TGTGCCAGCAGTTTAAGGGGAGGTAGAACTGAAGCTTTCTTT	CASSLRGGRTEAFF
TRBD1	TRBJ2-2	-	TRBV6-4	TGTGCCAGCCCCCGGACAGGAGAGGCCGGGGAGCTGTTTTTT	CASPRTGEAGELFF
TRBD2	TRBJ2-1	-	TRBV5-1	TGCGCCAGCAGAAAGGGACTAGCGGGGGGGTCCTACAATGAGCAGTTCTTC	CASRKGLAGGSYNEQFF
TRBD2	TRBJ2-1	-	TRBV10-2	TGCGCCAGCAGTGTTCTAGCGGGATCTGTAAATGAGCAGTTCTTC	CASSVLAGSVNEQFF
-	TRBJ1-1	-	TRBV7-9	TGTGCCAGCAGCTTAGGAAATCAGGAAGAAGCTTTCTTT	CASSLGNQEEAFF
-	TRBJ2-1	-	TRBV18	TGTGCCAGCTCACCTTCGGAATCCAGGAATGAGCAGTTCTTC	CASSPSESRNEQFF
TRBD2	TRBJ2-1	-	TRBV19	TGTGCCAGTAGTATAGATCGTCTAGCGGGGGGACTCACACCCTACAATGAGCAGTTCTTC	CASSIDRLAGGLTPYNEQFF
TRBD2	TRBJ2-5	-	TRBV4-2	TGTGCCAGCAGCCAAACGACTAGCGGGGGGGGTGAGACCCAGTACTTC	CASSQTTSGGGETQYF
TRBD1	TRBJ2-2	-	TRBV28	TGTGCCAGCACCCAGGACAGGGGGGGGGCCGGGGAGCTGTTTTTT	CASTQDRGGAGELFF
-	TRBJ2-7	once	TRBV28	TGTGCCAGCAGGACAGCCTACGAGCAGTACTTC	CASRTAYEQYF
TRBD2	TRBJ2-1	-	TRBV19	TGTGCCAGTAGTGCGCTAGCGGGGGTAGACCAGTTCTTC	CASSALAGVDQFF
TRBD1	TRBJ1-2	once	TRBV11-2	TGTGCCAGCAGGAGCGACAGGGGGCAGAGTGGCTACACCTTC	CASRSDRGQSGYTF
-	TRBJ1-5	-	TRBV28	TGTGCCAGCAGTTATTTCCAGGGAATCGGCAATCAGCCCCAGCATTTT	CASSYFQGIGNQPQHF
-	TRBJ2-3	-	TRBV7-2	TGTGCCAGCAGCTCAACTAGCCCTTGGGGTACGCAGTATTTT	CASSSTSPWGTQYF
TRBD2	TRBJ2-7	-	TRBV28	TGTGCCAGCAGTTATCTGGGGGAGGGCAACGAGCAGTACTTC	CASSYLGEGNEQYF
-	TRBJ1-5	-	TRBV6-1	TGTGCCAGCAGTGGAGCTTTACAGGGAAATCAGCCCCAGCATTTT	CASSGALQGNQPQHF
TRBD2	TRBJ2-1	-	TRBV10-3	TGTGCCATCAGTGTAAGAGAAAGCGGGGGGTCCTACAATGAGCAGTTCTTC	CAISVRESGGSYNEQFF
-	TRBJ2-3	-	TRBV2	TGTGCCAGCAGTGAGTCACGAGGCACAGATACGCAGTATTTT	CASSESRGTDTQYF
-	TRBJ1-5	-	TRBV7-9	TGTTCCAGCAGCTTAAGGGGGACGGGGAGTCCTCAGCCCCAGCATTTT	CSSSLRGTGSPQPQHF
-	TRBJ2-5	-	TRBV5-1	TGCGCCAGCAGGGAGACAGGACTTCAAGAGACCCAGTACTTC	CASRETGLQETQYF
-	TRBJ1-1	-	TRBV5-6	TGTGCCAGCAGCTTGGGCCCGGGGGGGAACACTGAAGCTTTCTTT	CASSLGPGGNTEAFF
TRBD1	TRBJ1-5	-	TRBV28	TGTGCCAGCAGGCACAGGGGAGGTCAGCCCCAGCATTTT	CASRHRGGQPQHF
-	TRBJ2-3	-	TRBV7-2	TGTGCCAGCAGAGGGGGGGGATGGACAGATACGCAGTATTTT	CASRGGGWTDTQYF
-	TRBJ1-2	-	TRBV2	TGTGCCAGCAGTGGACAACCAGTCAACTATGGCTACACCTTC	CASSGQPVNYGYTF
TRBD1	TRBJ1-4	-	TRBV28	TGTGCCAGCAGTTTAGTATGGGACAGGTTATTAATTGCAACTAATGAAAAACTGTTTTTT	CASSLVWDRLLIATNEKLFF